This T cell receptor beta chain was identified in a study of blood T cell repertoires in COVID-19. Some clones are missing from TCRdb's copy, which holds only in-frame ones; the method was immunoSEQ multiplex PCR. The sample has 310,000 or so clones, roughly 89% seen once. Study members were between about 18 and 90 years old and lived in approximately 25 US regions. Two negative PCRs, clearance, or symptom resolution had been documented for recovered Cohort 3 donors. V dropped 5 bases and J dropped 8 bases, with 14 bases sitting between them. The CDR3 extends over 13 amino acids. Sample: PBMCs or T cells enriched from blood (not recorded which). The sequence was obtained from a young woman who had recovered from COVID-19. The chain is built from TRBV12-3 or TRBV12-4 and TRBJ2-3; D ambiguous. The CDR3 DNA is TGTGCCAGCAGTCCCGGGTCCAACATTACGCAGTATTTT. The encoded protein is CASSPGSNITQYF.